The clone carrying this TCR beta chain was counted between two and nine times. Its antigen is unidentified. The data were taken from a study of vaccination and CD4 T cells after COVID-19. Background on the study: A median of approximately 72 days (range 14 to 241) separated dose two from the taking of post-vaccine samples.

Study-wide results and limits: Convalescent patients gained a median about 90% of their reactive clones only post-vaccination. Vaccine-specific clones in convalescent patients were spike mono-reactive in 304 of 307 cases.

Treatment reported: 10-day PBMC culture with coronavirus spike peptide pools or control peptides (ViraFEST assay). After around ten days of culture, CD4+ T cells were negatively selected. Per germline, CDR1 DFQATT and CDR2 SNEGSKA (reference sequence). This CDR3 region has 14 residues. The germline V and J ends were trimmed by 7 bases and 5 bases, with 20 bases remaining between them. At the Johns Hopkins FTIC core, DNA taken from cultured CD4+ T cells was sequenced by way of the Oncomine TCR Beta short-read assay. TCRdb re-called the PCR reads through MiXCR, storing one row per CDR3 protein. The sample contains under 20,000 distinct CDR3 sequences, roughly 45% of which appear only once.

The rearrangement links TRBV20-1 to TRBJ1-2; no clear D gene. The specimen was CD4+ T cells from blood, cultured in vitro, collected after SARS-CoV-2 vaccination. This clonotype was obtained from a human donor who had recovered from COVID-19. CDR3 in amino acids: CSVALIPLGYGYTF. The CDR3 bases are TGCAGTGTCGCGTTGATCCCCTTGGGATATGGCTACACCTTC.